These 19 T cell receptor beta chains originate from one sample sequenced in a study of T cell responses to AZD1222 COVID-19 vaccine. Assay: immunoSEQ multiplex PCR; the TCRdb copy retains only in-frame clones and omits some. This sample has about 77,000 clones, with 92% found just once. The input for sequencing was peripheral blood, taken 28 days after the second AZD1222 dose. All receptors come from an adult who received the AZD1222 COVID-19 vaccine.

The chain uses TRBV28 and TRBJ1-2; TRBD1 matches 7 bases. V was pared by 4 bases and J by 4 bases, with 6 bases of the junction left unmatched. The CDR3 runs to 14 residues. CDR1 is MDHEN, CDR2 SYDVKM, per germline. The chain's CDR3 is CASSSGQPFYGYTF. DNA of the CDR3: TGTGCCAGCAGTTCGGGACAGCCGTTCTATGGCTACACCTTC.

The table lists this clone with a count of one. This chain connects TRBV28 to TRBJ1-5; the D gene is possibly TRBD1 (5 bases). The CDR3 has 14 residues. The V end was cut by 7 bases, the J end by 6 bases, with 16 bases between. CDR1 and CDR2 (germline): MDHEN, SYDVKM. This CDR3 reads CASIPPWGGQPQHF. CDR3 DNA: TGTGCCAGCATCCCGCCTTGGGGCGGTCAGCCCCAGCATTTT.

V and J are TRBV18 and TRBJ1-4; tentatively, D is TRBD1 (5 bases). Germline-derived CDR1 and CDR2 are KGHSH and LQKENI. With 3 bases removed from V and 8 bases from J, the gap between germline ends came to 10 bases. This CDR3 spans 13 amino acids. The CDR3 here is CASSPTVDEKLFF. In DNA form, the CDR3 reads TGTGCCAGCTCACCGACAGTCGACGAAAAACTGTTTTTT.

This clone appeared once. The chain has TRBV6-2 or TRBV6-3 and TRBJ1-2, with D tentatively TRBD1 (6 bases). Trimming removed 0 bases from V and 2 bases from J, with 16 bases in between. Germline V lookup: CDR1 MNHEY, CDR2 SVGEGT. CDR3 size: 17 residues. CDR3 in DNA: TGTGCCAGCAGTTACTCCCGGCAGGGGATGTTCAACTATGGCTACACCTTC. It translates to CASSYSRQGMFNYGYTF.

The chain is built from TRBV19 and TRBJ1-4, with 7 bases lining up with TRBD1. J gave up 3 bases and V 5 bases, and 3 bases lay outside the gene matches. Germline V gene sequence: CDR1 LNHDA, CDR2 SQIVND (reference sequence). The CDR3 length is 14 residues. In DNA, the CDR3 is TGTGCCAGTAGTTCGGGGACAGCTAATGAAAAACTGTTTTTT. Translation gives CASSSGTANEKLFF.

This chain uses TRBV3-1 (or the pseudogene TRBV3-2) with TRBJ1-1; possible D gene TRBD1, 6 bases. Germline V gene data show CDR1 as LGHDT and CDR2 as YNNKEL (reference sequence). The CDR3 totals 14 residues. Trimming cost V 4 bases and J 5 bases, with 14 bases left between them. The CDR3 spells CASSLLRGGTEAFF. The CDR3 coding sequence is TGTGCCAGCAGCCTTCTACGAGGGGGGACTGAAGCTTTCTTT.

The V and J genes are TRBV10-2 and TRBJ2-1, with a tentative D call TRBD2 (6 bases). CDR1 and CDR2 (germline): WSHSY, SAAADI. The ends were cut back, 6 bases at V and 1 base at J, with 10 bases in the middle. The CDR3 sequence is 14 residues long. The CDR3 is CASSGTSSYNEQFF. The DNA for the CDR3 is TGCGCCAGCAGCGGGACTTCGTCCTACAATGAGCAGTTCTTC.

The V gene is TRBV6-5, the J gene TRBJ2-3; 8 nucleotides match TRBD2. J lost 3 bases, V lost 2 bases, and 4 bases had no gene match. CDR1 is MNHEY, CDR2 SVGAGI, per germline. The CDR3 contains 15 residues. CDR3 DNA sequence: TGTGCCAGCAGTTACCGGCCTAGCGGGACAGATACGCAGTATTTT. It codes for CASSYRPSGTDTQYF.

This clone appeared a single time. The chain combines TRBV2 with TRBJ2-1; TRBD2 matches 16 bases. The CDR3 is made up of 16 amino acids. Germline V lookup: CDR1 SNHLY, CDR2 FYNNEI. J was trimmed by 9 bases and V by 8 bases; bases with no gene match: 10. CDR3 amino acids: CASGGLAGGTIGEQFF. The CDR3, as DNA: TGTGCCAGCGGGGGACTAGCGGGAGGGACCATTGGTGAGCAGTTCTTC.

The CDR3 bases are TGTGCCAGCAGTTCGGACGCAGCAAAGGCCGGGGCCAACGTCCTGACTTTC. Amino acids: CASSSDAAKAGANVLTF. The rearrangement links TRBV27 to TRBJ2-6; D unclear. With 4 bases removed from V and 4 bases from J, the gap between germline ends came to 17 bases. The CDR3 contains 17 residues. Per the germline V gene, CDR1 is MNHEY and CDR2 is SMNVEV (reference sequence).

The rearrangement uses TRBV11-3 and TRBJ2-2, with D perhaps TRBD1 (6 bases). The germline V gene has CDR1 SGHNT and CDR2 YENEEA. The CDR3 spans 13 residues. V was trimmed by 5 bases and J by 6 bases, leaving 10 bases between them. The CDR3 sequence: CASSPRQAGELFF. CDR3 sequence (DNA): TGTGCCAGCAGCCCGCGACAGGCCGGGGAGCTGTTTTTT. Filled out from reference TRBV11-3 and TRBJ2-2, the complete variable domain reads EAGVVQSPRYKIIEKKQPVAFWCNPISGHNTLYWYLQNLGQGPELLIRYENEEAVDDSQLPKDRFSAERLKGVDSTLKIQPAELGDSAVYLCASSPRQAGELFFGEGSRLTVL.

This chain connects TRBV6-5 to TRBJ1-2, with D maybe TRBD1 (6 bases). Trimming took off 6 bases at V and 8 bases at J, with 19 bases between the two ends. The CDR3 has 14 residues. The V gene's germline CDR1 is MNHEY and CDR2 SVGAGI. The CDR3 region is CASRLQQGLGGYTF. CDR3 bases: TGTGCCAGCAGGCTACAACAGGGACTGGGCGGCTACACCTTC.

The chain is built from TRBV2 and TRBJ2-7, with a tentative D call TRBD2 (6 bases). Germline CDR1 reads SNHLY; CDR2 reads FYNNEI. The CDR3 spans 15 residues. The V and J ends lost 4 bases and 7 bases respectively, with 20 bases between them. DNA for the CDR3: TGTGCCAGCAGTGCCCCCTACGGGGGAAGTGAGGAGCAGTACTTC. It translates to CASSAPYGGSEEQYF.

V gene TRBV5-1 combines with J gene TRBJ2-5; 9 bases match TRBD2. The germline V gene has CDR1 SGHRS and CDR2 YFSETQ. There are 15 residues in the CDR3. V was clipped by 3 bases and J by 4 bases; unmatched bases: 7. The CDR3, as DNA: TGCGCCAGCAGCTACAAAGCGGGAGGAGGAGAGACCCAGTACTTC. It encodes CASSYKAGGGETQYF.

The table lists this clone with a count of one. The rearrangement links TRBV5-5 to TRBJ1-1; 9 bases map to TRBD1. In germline, CDR1 is SGHKS, CDR2 YYEKEE (reference sequence). Trimming cost V 3 bases and J 5 bases; bases outside gene matches: 2. This CDR3 spans 13 amino acids. CDR3 region: CASSSGTGTEAFF. The CDR3 coding sequence is TGTGCCAGCAGCTCCGGGACAGGGACTGAAGCTTTCTTT.

The rearrangement joins TRBV19 to TRBJ1-1; unclear D gene. Germline assignment: CDR1 LNHDA and CDR2 SQIVND (reference sequence). V shed 3 bases and J shed 9 bases, with 14 bases lying between them. CDR3 length: 13 residues. The CDR3: CASSINLGEKAFF. As DNA, the CDR3 is TGTGCCAGTAGTATTAATCTGGGCGAGAAAGCTTTCTTT.

The rearrangement joins TRBV7-5 to TRBJ2-1; whether TRBD2, the table's D call, matches the DNA was not checked. TRBV7-5 is classified as a pseudogene. The CDR3 is 17 amino acids. Here the CDR3 DNA reads TGTGTCAGAAGCTTAGCGGGAGGGCCTGTATCGCGTAATGAGCAGTTCTTC. Amino acids: CVRSLAGGPVSRNEQFF.

This chain joins TRBV2 and TRBJ1-5, with D tentatively TRBD1 (6 bases). The CDR3 sequence is 15 residues long. From germline, CDR1 is SNHLY and CDR2 FYNNEI. V was cut by 2 bases and J by 6 bases, with 14 bases left in between. The CDR3 nucleotides are TGTGCCAGCAGTGAATACGGGGGGCAGGGTCAGCCCCAGCATTTT. Encoded protein: CASSEYGGQGQPQHF.

This chain connects TRBV14 to TRBJ2-7; 15 nucleotides line up with TRBD2. This CDR3 contains 18 residues. The junction had 8 bases not matched to a gene; V was cut back by 4 bases and J by 1 base. The germline CDR1 and CDR2 sequences are SGHDN and FVKESK. The CDR3 sequence is CASSPGLAGGRSSYEQYF. CDR3 DNA: TGTGCCAGCAGCCCGGGACTAGCGGGAGGCCGGAGTTCCTACGAGCAGTACTTC.